This TCR beta chain was recovered during a study of glioma-infiltrating T cells. Amplification of TCR alpha and beta CDR3 regions from RNA used iRepertoire nested multiplex PCR. Input was roughly 95-400 ng of tissue mRNA or PBMC total RNA. A single record per CDR3 protein comes from TCRdb applying MiXCR to the multiplex PCR reads. The sample includes tens of thousands of distinct CDR3 sequences, approximately 42% of them seen just once. The TCR originated in a human donor with low-grade glioma or glioblastoma, undergoing nonglioma brain surgery, or in good health (not recorded which). Sequencing was performed on glioma tissue, nonneoplastic brain tissue, or PBMCs (not recorded which).

CDR3 amino acids: CAWSGRRDNEQFF. CDR3 nucleotides: TGTGCCTGGAGTGGGCGGAGGGACAATGAGCAGTTCTTC. The gene calls are TRBV30 and TRBJ2-1; a weak D match, TRBD2 (6 bases). From germline, CDR1 is GTSNPN and CDR2 SVGIG (reference sequence). This CDR3 region has 13 residues. Trimming pared 1 base from V and 5 bases from J, leaving 9 bases between.